This record looks at one T cell receptor (beta chain) sequence and its context. CDR1 is LGHDT, CDR2 YNNKEL, per germline (reference sequence). The CDR3 length is 17 residues. This specimen comes from a study of blood T cells in healthy people across ages. It was with a sample-barcoded 5' primer and a J-beta primer mix that a second PCR of about 6 to 11 cycles was run. All cDNA molecules were each tagged by a template-switch adaptor with 12 random nucleotides. TCRdb reprocessed the 5' RACE reads with MiXCR, giving one entry per CDR3 protein. Counted here are roughly 800,000 distinct CDR3 sequences, 55% to 70% occurring once; the ten biggest clones make up 20% to 25%.

Sequencing input: blood. V and J are TRBV3-1 and TRBJ2-5, with 9 bases fitting TRBD2. The J call may be wrong; the DNA end is better matched by TRBJ2-4. The clonotype comes from a man aged 30 to 45 in good health. In nucleotides, the CDR3 is TGTGCCAGCAGTCACAGCGGGAGGATGTTGGGCAAAAACATTCAGTACTTC. This encodes CASSHSGRMLGKNIQYF.